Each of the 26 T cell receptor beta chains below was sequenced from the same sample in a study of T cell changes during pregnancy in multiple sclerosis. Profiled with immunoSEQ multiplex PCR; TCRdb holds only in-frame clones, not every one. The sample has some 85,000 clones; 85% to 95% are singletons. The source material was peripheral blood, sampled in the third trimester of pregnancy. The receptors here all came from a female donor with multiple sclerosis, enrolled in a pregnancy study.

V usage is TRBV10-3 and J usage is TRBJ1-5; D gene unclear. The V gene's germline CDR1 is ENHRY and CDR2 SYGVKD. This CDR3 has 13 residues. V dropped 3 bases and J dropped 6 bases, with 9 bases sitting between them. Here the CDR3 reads CAISDAALQPQHF. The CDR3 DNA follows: TGTGCCATCAGTGACGCGGCCCTTCAGCCCCAGCATTTT.

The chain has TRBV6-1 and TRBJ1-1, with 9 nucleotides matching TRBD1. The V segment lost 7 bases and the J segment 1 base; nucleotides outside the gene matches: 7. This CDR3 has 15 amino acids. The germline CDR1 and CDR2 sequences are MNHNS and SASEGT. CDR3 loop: CASTYRGLGNTEAFF. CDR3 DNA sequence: TGTGCCAGCACCTACAGGGGGCTGGGGAACACTGAAGCTTTCTTT.

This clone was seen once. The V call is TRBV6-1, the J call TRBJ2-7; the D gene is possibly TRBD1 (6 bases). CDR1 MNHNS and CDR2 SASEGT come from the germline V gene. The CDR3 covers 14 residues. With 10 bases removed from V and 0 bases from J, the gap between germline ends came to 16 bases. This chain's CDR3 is CATSADRLSYEQYF. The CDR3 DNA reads TGTGCCACCTCGGCGGACAGACTCTCCTACGAGCAGTACTTC.

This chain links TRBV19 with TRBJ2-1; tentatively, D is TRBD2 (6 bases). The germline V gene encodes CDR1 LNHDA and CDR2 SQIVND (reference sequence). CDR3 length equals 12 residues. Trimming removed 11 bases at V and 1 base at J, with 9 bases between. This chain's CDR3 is CAAGPSYNEQFF. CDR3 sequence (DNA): TGTGCCGCGGGACCATCCTACAATGAGCAGTTCTTC.

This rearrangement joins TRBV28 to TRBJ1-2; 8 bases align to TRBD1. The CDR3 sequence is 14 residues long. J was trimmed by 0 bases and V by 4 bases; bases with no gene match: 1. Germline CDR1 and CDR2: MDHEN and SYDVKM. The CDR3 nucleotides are TGTGCCAGCAGTTGGACAGGGCCTAACTATGGCTACACCTTC. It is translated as CASSWTGPNYGYTF.

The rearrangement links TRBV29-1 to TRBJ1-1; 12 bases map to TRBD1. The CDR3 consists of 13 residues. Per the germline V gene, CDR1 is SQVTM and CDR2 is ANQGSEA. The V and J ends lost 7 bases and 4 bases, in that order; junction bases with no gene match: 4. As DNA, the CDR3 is TGCAGCGCCGGGACAGGGGGCGTCACTGAAGCTTTCTTT. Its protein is CSAGTGGVTEAFF.

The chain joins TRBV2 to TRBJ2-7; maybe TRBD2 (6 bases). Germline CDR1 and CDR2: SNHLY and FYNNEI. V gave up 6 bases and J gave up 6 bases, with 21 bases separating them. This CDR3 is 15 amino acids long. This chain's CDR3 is CASRGWGDHKSEQYF. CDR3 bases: TGTGCCAGCAGGGGATGGGGGGACCACAAATCCGAGCAGTACTTC.

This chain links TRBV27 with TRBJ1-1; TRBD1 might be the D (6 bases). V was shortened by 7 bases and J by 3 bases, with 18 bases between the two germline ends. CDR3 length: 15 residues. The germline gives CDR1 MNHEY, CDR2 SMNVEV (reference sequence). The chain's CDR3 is CASTSLGAGDTEAFF. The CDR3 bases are TGTGCCAGCACCTCGCTAGGCGCAGGGGACACTGAAGCTTTCTTT.

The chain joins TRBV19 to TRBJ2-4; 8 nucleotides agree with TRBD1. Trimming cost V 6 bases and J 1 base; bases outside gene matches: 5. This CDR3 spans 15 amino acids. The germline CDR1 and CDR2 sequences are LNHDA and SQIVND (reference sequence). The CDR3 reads CASRQGARAKNIQYF. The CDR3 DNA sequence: TGTGCCAGTAGGCAGGGGGCGCGGGCCAAAAACATTCAGTACTTC.

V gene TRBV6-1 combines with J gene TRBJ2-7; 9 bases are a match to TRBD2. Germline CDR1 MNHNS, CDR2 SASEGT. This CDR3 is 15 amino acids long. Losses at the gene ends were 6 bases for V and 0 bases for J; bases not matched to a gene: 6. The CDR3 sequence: CASSSTSGLSYEQYF. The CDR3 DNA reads TGTGCCAGCAGCTCGACTAGCGGACTCTCCTACGAGCAGTACTTC.

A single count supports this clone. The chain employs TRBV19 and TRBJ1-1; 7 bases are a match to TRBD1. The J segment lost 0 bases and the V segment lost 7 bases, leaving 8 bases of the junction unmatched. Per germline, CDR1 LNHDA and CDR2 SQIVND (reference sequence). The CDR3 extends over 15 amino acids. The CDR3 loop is CASTKGAVMNTEAFF. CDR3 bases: TGTGCCAGTACTAAGGGGGCTGTAATGAACACTGAAGCTTTCTTT.

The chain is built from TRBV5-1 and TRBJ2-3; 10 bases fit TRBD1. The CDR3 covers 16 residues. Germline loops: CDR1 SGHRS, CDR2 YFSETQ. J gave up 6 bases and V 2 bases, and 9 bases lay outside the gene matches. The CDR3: CASSLHPGQGTDTQYF. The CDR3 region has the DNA TGCGCCAGCAGCTTACATCCGGGACAGGGGACGGATACGCAGTATTTT. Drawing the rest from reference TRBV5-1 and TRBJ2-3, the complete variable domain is KAGVTQTPRYLIKTRGQQVTLSCSPISGHRSVSWYQQTPGQGLQFLFEYFSETQRNKGNFPGRFSGRQFSNSRSEMNVSTLELGDSALYLCASSLHPGQGTDTQYFGPGTRLTVL.

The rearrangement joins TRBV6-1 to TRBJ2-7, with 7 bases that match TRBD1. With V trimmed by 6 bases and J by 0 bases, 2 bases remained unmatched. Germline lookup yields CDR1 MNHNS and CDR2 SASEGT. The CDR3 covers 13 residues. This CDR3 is CASRTGYSYEQYF. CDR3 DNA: TGTGCCAGCAGGACAGGGTACTCCTACGAGCAGTACTTC.

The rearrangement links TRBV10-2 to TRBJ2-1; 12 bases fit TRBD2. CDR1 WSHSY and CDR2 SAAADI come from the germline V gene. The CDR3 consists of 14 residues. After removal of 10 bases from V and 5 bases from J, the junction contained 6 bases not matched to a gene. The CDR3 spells CATTLAGGHNEQFF. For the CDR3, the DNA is TGCGCCACCACCCTAGCGGGAGGGCACAATGAGCAGTTCTTC.

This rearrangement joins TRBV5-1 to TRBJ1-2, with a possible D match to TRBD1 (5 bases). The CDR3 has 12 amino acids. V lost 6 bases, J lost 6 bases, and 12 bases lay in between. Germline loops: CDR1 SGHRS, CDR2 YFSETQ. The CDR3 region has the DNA TGCGCCAGCACCATGGGGGGGAATGGCTACACCTTC. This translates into CASTMGGNGYTF.

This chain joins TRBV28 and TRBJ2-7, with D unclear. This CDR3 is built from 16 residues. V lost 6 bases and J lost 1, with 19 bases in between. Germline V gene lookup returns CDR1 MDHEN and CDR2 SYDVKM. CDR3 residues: CASSPPTEMLSYEQYF. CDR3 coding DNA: TGTGCCAGCAGCCCTCCTACAGAAATGTTGTCCTACGAGCAGTACTTC.

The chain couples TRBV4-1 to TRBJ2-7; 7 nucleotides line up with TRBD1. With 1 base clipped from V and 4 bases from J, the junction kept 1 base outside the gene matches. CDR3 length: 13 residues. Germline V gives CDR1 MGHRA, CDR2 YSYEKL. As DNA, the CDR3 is TGCGCCAGCAGCCAAGCCAGGGGGTACGAGCAGTACTTC. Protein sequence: CASSQARGYEQYF.

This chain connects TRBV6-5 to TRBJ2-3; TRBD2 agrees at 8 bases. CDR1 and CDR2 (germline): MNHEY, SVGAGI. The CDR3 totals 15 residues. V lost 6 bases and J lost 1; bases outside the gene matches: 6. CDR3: CASSPTSVGTDTQYF. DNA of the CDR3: TGTGCCAGCAGCCCGACTAGCGTAGGCACAGATACGCAGTATTTT.

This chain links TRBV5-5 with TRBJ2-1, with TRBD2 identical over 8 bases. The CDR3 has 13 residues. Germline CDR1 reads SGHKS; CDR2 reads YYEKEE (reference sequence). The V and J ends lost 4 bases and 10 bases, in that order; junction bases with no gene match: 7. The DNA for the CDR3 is TGTGCCAGCAGCGGTAGCGGGGTCATGGAGCAGTTCTTC. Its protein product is CASSGSGVMEQFF.

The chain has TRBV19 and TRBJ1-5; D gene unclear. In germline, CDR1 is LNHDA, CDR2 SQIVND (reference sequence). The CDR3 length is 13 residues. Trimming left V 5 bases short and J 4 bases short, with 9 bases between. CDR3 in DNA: TGTGCCAGTAGTGGAGGGTTTAATCAGCCCCAGCATTTT. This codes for CASSGGFNQPQHF.

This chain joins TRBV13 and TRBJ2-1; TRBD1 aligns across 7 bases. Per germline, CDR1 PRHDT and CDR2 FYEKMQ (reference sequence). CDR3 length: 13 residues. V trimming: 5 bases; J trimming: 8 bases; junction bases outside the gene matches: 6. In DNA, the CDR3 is TGTGCCAGCAGCAACACAGGGGATCATGAGCAGTTCTTC. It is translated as CASSNTGDHEQFF.

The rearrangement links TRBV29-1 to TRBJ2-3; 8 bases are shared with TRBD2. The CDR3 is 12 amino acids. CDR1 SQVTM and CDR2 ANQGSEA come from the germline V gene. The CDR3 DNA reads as TGCAGTTTAGCGGGATACACAGATACGCAGTATTTT. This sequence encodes CSLAGYTDTQYF.

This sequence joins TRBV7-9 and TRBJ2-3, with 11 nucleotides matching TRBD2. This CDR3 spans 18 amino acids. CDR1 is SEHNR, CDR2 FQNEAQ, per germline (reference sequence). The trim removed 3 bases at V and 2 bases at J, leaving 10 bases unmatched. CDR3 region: CASSFLAGGPEFTDTQYF. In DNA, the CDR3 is TGTGCCAGCAGCTTTTTAGCGGGAGGGCCTGAATTCACAGATACGCAGTATTTT.

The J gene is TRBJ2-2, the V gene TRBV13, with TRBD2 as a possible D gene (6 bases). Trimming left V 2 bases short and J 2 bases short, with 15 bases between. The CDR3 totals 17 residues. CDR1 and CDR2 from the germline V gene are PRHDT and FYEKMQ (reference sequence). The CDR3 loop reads CASSLYVLARNTGELFF. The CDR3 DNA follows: TGTGCCAGCAGCTTATATGTCCTAGCGCGAAACACCGGGGAGCTGTTTTTT.

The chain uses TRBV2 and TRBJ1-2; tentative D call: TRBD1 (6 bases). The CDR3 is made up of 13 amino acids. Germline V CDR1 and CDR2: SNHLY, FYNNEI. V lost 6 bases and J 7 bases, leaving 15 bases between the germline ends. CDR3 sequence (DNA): TGTGCCAGCAGGGAGAGGGCAGGGGTTGGCTACACCTTC. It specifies CASRERAGVGYTF.

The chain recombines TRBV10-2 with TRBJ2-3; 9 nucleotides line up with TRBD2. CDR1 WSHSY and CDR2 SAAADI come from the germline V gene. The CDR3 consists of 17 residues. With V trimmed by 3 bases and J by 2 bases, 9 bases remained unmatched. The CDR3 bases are TGCGCCAGCAGTGACCCTGGGCTAGCGGGGACCACAGATACGCAGTATTTT. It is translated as CASSDPGLAGTTDTQYF.